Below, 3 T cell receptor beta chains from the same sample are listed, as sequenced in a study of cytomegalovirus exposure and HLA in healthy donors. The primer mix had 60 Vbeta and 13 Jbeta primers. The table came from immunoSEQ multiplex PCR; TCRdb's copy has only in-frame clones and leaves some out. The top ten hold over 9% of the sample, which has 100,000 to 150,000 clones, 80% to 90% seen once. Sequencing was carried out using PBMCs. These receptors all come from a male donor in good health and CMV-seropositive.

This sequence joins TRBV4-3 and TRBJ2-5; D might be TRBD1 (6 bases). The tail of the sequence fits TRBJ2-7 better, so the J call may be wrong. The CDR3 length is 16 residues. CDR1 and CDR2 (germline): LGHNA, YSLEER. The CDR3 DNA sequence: TGCGCCAGCAGCCAAGATGAGTACGGACAGTCCTACGAGCAGTACTTC. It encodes CASSQDEYGQSYEQYF.

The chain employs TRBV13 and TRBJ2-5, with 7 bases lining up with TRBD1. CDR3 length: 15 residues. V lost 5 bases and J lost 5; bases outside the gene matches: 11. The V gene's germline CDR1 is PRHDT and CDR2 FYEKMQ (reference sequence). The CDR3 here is CASSQGQLGWETQYF. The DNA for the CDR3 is TGTGCCAGCAGCCAGGGACAGTTGGGTTGGGAGACCCAGTACTTC. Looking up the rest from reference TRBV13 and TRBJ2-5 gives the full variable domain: AAGVIQSPRHLIKEKRETATLKCYPIPRHDTVYWYQQGPGQDPQFLISFYEKMQSDKGSIPDRFSAQQFSDYHSELNMSSLELGDSALYFCASSQGQLGWETQYFGPGTRLLVL.

The CDR3 loop is CASSLFGLRGEQFF. The DNA of the CDR3 is TGTGCCAGCAGCCTTTTTGGGCTTAGGGGTGAGCAGTTCTTC. This chain connects TRBV7-3 to TRBJ2-1, with a possible D match to TRBD1 (5 bases). In germline, CDR1 is SGHTA, CDR2 FQGTGA. The CDR3 is 14 amino acids. The V end was cut by 5 bases, the J end by 9 bases, with 17 bases between.